This T cell receptor (beta chain) is from a study of T cell repertoires in cytomegalovirus infection. TCRdb reprocessed the reads with MiXCR, giving one entry per CDR3 protein. Of approximately 220,000 distinct CDR3 sequences in the sample, approximately 40% were seen once. As to this clonotype: Its antigen is undetermined.

The CDR3 loop spans 15 amino acids. Germline V gene data show CDR1 as SGHVS and CDR2 as FNYEAQ. Trimming took off 8 bases at V and 8 bases at J, with 24 bases between the two ends. The material sequenced was CD8+ T cells from cultured PBMCs, taken from culture after CMV antigen stimulation. This chain uses TRBV7-6 with TRBJ1-2; perhaps TRBD1 as D (6 bases). The TCR originated in a human donor in good health (CMV status not recorded). Some clones in this sample may be carry-over from other donors' samples. CDR3 residues: CASASAPGGGGGYTF. CDR3 DNA sequence: TGTGCCAGCGCGTCAGCCCCTGGGGGGGGCGGAGGCTACACCTTC.